This entry concerns a single T cell receptor beta chain. Authors' processing steps: Estimates of nucleated cell counts were drawn from the amplification of reference gene primers. Here immunoSEQ multiplex PCR was the method, and the copy in TCRdb shows in-frame clones only, minus some. The DNA was the basis for D and trimming; V, J and clone size are from that table. This table holds about 81,000 clones, more than 70% found once. Germline trimming cut 7 bases from V and 11 bases from J; bases unmatched to any gene: 5. CDR1 is MNHEY and CDR2 is SVGAGI in the germline V gene. The length of the CDR3 is 12 residues. This sample was included in a study of blood T cell repertoires in COVID-19. Study summary: COVID-19 samples, acute and convalescent, were from the United States, Italy and Spain. Nucleic acid was either cDNA or gDNA, and it came from T cells, B-cell-depleted T cells, or PBMCs.

The rearrangement links TRBV6-5 to TRBJ2-3, with 11 bases identical to TRBD1. The TCR originated in a human donor in a cohort sampled during active COVID-19. The sequenced material came from peripheral blood. The CDR3 DNA reads as TGTGCCAGCATCGCGGGACAGGGGGTGCAGTATTTT. Translation: CASIAGQGVQYF.